This T cell receptor (beta chain) stems from a study of control samples from healthy donors and cancer patients. Here immunoSEQ multiplex PCR was the method, and the copy in TCRdb shows in-frame clones only, minus some. The sample lists over 150,000 clones, 91% seen once, with just over 2% in the top ten. The CDR3 has 15 amino acids. The junction had 10 bases not matched to a gene; V was cut back by 3 bases and J by 2 bases. Germline CDR1 is DFQATT and CDR2 is SNEGSKA (reference sequence). This chain connects TRBV20-1 to TRBJ2-7; 7 bases map to TRBD1. The sequence derives from a woman in her thirties or forties in good health. The sequenced sample was blood. In DNA form, the CDR3 reads TGCAGTGCTAGTTTTGGTGCGACAGGGCCCTACGAGCAGTACTTC. Translated, it gives CSASFGATGPYEQYF.